The entry below gives a single T cell receptor (beta chain) sequence along with its context. Relative to the germline gene, one junction end is altered; a read error may explain this. Distinct nucleotide sequences in the sample also encode this CDR3. The data originate from a study of blood T cell repertoires in COVID-19. CDR1 SGHTA and CDR2 FQGTGA come from the germline V gene. The CDR3 totals 14 residues. TCRdb's table, derived via immunoSEQ multiplex PCR, lists solely in-frame clones and lacks some. This sample has under 25,000 clones; roughly 90% occur once, and the top ten carry approximately 31%.

The V gene is TRBV7-3, the J gene TRBJ2-1; D perhaps matches TRBD1 (5 bases). This sequence originates from a woman in her seventies with active COVID-19. The sequenced sample consisted of peripheral blood. DNA of the CDR3: TGTGCCAGCAGCCCCCCAGGGCGGAACAATGAACAGTTCTTC. Encoded protein: CASSPPGRNNEQFF.